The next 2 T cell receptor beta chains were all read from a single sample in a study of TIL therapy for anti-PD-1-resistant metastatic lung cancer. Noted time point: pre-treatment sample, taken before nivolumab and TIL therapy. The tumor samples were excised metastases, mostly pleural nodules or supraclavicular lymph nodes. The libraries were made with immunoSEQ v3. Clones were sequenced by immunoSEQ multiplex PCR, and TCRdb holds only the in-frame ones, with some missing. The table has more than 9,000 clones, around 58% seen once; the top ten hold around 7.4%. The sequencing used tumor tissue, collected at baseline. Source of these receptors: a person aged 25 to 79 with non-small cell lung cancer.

CDR3: CASSFIGFASYEQYF. The CDR3 DNA reads TGTGCCAGCAGCTTTATAGGTTTTGCCTCCTACGAGCAGTACTTC. The chain joins TRBV11-3 to TRBJ2-7; D unclear. CDR1 SGHNT and CDR2 YENEEA come from the germline V gene. This CDR3 has 15 residues. Trimming left V 3 bases short and J 0 bases short, with 12 bases between.

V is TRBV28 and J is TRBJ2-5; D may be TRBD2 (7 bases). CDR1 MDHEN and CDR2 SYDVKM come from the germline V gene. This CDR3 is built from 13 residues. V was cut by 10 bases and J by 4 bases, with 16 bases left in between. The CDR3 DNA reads TGTGCCACCAGGGCGGGGGCCGCAGAGACCCAGTACTTC. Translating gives CATRAGAAETQYF. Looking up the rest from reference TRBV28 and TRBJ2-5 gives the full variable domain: DVKVTQSSRYLVKRTGEKVFLECVQDMDHENMFWYRQDPGLGLRLIYFSYDVKMKEKGDIPEGYSVSREKKERFSLILESASTNQTSMYLCATRAGAAETQYFGPGTRLLVL.